Sequencing of this T cell receptor (beta chain) was carried out in a study of Graves' ophthalmopathy and Graves' hyperthyroidism. This CDR3 comprises 11 residues. Trimming took 4 bases from V and 4 from J, leaving 5 bases between them. Per germline, CDR1 MNHEY and CDR2 SVGEGT. RNA transcripts were the template, and TCR beta CDR3 regions were amplified from them. Scientists carried out first-round RT-PCR using HTBI primers and then a second-round multiplex PCR. TCRdb redid the calling of the multiplex PCR reads with MiXCR, one entry per CDR3 protein. The sample holds about 400,000 distinct CDR3 sequences; around 20% are singletons and the top ten take about 1.4%. This clonotype has ten or more counts.

The rearrangement uses TRBV6-2 or TRBV6-3 and TRBJ2-7; D unresolved. This receptor was taken from a woman aged 18-29 years with Graves' ophthalmopathy. Input material: peripheral blood. The CDR3 reads CASSWAYEQYF. The CDR3 DNA reads TGTGCCAGCAGTTGGGCTTACGAGCAGTACTTC.